This T cell receptor beta chain was retrieved from a study of response to subunit inactivated influenza vaccine. The CDR3 contains 15 residues. Trimming left V 6 bases short and J 0 bases short, with 12 bases between. Germline CDR1 DFQATT, CDR2 SNEGSKA (reference sequence). TCRdb itself ran the RT-PCR reads through MiXCR, one entry per CDR3 protein. The sample lists around 750,000 distinct CDR3 sequences, 21% occurring once. V and J are TRBV20-1 and TRBJ2-6; perhaps TRBD1 as D (6 bases). Source: PBMCs from blood, taken around 5 days after vaccination. The clonotype was recovered from a man aged 50 or older who received an inactivated influenza vaccine. The CDR3, as DNA: TGCAGTGCCAGGGGACCTGACTCTGGGGCCAACGTCCTGACTTTC. It yields the protein CSARGPDSGANVLTF.